Shown below are 32 T cell receptor beta chains from a single sample sequenced in a study of cytomegalovirus exposure and HLA in healthy donors. PCR employed 60 Vbeta and 13 Jbeta primers. Some clones are missing from TCRdb's copy, which holds only in-frame ones; the method was immunoSEQ multiplex PCR. This table has 150,000 or so clones, around four fifths appearing once. The sequencing input was PBMCs. These receptors all stem from a man aged 18 to 35 in good health and CMV-seronegative.

The chain uses TRBV7-2 and TRBJ1-2, with 9 nucleotides matching TRBD1. V dropped 5 bases and J dropped 1; count of bases not matched to a gene: 2. Germline CDR1 reads SGHTA; CDR2 reads FQGNSA. The CDR3 loop spans 14 amino acids. The CDR3 nucleotides read TGTGCCAGCAGCAGGACAGGGGTTAACTATGGCTACACCTTC. This sequence encodes CASSRTGVNYGYTF.

The chain links TRBV5-5 to TRBJ1-4; tentative D call: TRBD1 (6 bases). The germline V and J ends were trimmed by 3 bases and 8 bases, with 11 bases remaining between them. Germline values: CDR1 SGHKS, CDR2 YYEKEE (reference sequence). The CDR3 length is 13 residues. The CDR3 sequence is CASSYRTEEKLFF. The DNA for the CDR3 is TGTGCCAGCAGCTATAGGACAGAGGAAAAACTGTTTTTT.

This rearrangement joins TRBV11-2 to TRBJ2-3; 8 positions match TRBD1. There are 14 residues in the CDR3. J was trimmed by 5 bases and V by 5 bases; bases with no gene match: 6. Germline V gene data show CDR1 as SGHAT and CDR2 as FQNNGV. The CDR3 sequence is CASSRRQGRDTQYF. CDR3 in DNA: TGTGCCAGCAGCCGTCGACAGGGGCGAGATACGCAGTATTTT.

The V gene is TRBV5-4, the J gene TRBJ1-1; the D gene is possibly TRBD1 (6 bases). The CDR3 totals 16 residues. The germline V and J ends were trimmed by 2 bases and 0 bases, with 14 bases remaining between them. The germline V gene encodes CDR1 SGHNT and CDR2 YYREEE (reference sequence). The CDR3 bases are TGTGCCAGCAGCTTACCGGCGACAGGTATGAACACTGAAGCTTTCTTT. The encoded protein is CASSLPATGMNTEAFF.

The chain couples TRBV7-2 to TRBJ2-7; 8 bases line up with TRBD2. This CDR3 is built from 17 residues. J was trimmed by 0 bases and V by 8 bases; bases with no gene match: 15. Germline CDR1 is SGHTA and CDR2 is FQGNSA. The CDR3 loop reads CASPVYPLAGDSYEQYF. CDR3 DNA sequence: TGTGCCAGCCCCGTCTATCCCCTAGCGGGTGACTCCTACGAGCAGTACTTC.

DNA for the CDR3: TGTGCCAGCAGCTTGGCCCTAGAGGATTACCGGCGGGAAACCACCTACGAGCAGTACTTC. Amino acids: CASSLALEDYRRETTYEQYF. This chain links TRBV5-4 with TRBJ2-7; tentative D call: TRBD2 (6 bases). The CDR3 has 20 residues. V lost 0 bases and J lost 2, with 27 bases in between. The germline V gene encodes CDR1 SGHNT and CDR2 YYREEE (reference sequence).

This chain connects TRBV11-2 to TRBJ2-3; D is perhaps TRBD2 (6 bases). The CDR3 sequence is 13 residues long. V dropped 6 bases and J dropped 9 bases, with 16 bases sitting between them. Germline V gene sequence: CDR1 SGHAT, CDR2 FQNNGV. CDR3 sequence reads: CASRRDSPRTQYF. CDR3 coding DNA: TGTGCCAGCAGACGGGACTCCCCTCGAACGCAGTATTTT.

This sequence joins TRBV7-2 and TRBJ2-7, with D tentatively TRBD2 (7 bases). The CDR3 is 14 residues long. V was cut by 1 base and J by 6 bases, with 13 bases left in between. Germline V gives CDR1 SGHTA, CDR2 FQGNSA. Here the CDR3 reads CASSLGSGGGEQYF. CDR3 coding DNA: TGTGCCAGCAGCTTAGGCTCGGGGGGCGGCGAGCAGTACTTC. Drawing the rest from reference TRBV7-2 and TRBJ2-7, the complete variable domain is GAGVSQSPSNKVTEKGKDVELRCDPISGHTALYWYRQSLGQGLEFLIYFQGNSAPDKSGLPSDRFSAERTGGSVSTLTIQRTQQEDSAVYLCASSLGSGGGEQYFGPGTRLTVT.

The rearrangement links TRBV5-1 to TRBJ2-7; 9 nucleotides line up with TRBD1. The germline V gene has CDR1 SGHRS and CDR2 YFSETQ. The CDR3 has 12 amino acids. V lost 3 bases to trimming and J lost 6 bases; unmatched junction nucleotides: 1. The chain's CDR3 is CASSWTGVEQYF. CDR3 DNA: TGCGCCAGCAGCTGGACAGGGGTCGAGCAGTACTTC. Drawing the rest from reference TRBV5-1 and TRBJ2-7, the complete variable domain is KAGVTQTPRYLIKTRGQQVTLSCSPISGHRSVSWYQQTPGQGLQFLFEYFSETQRNKGNFPGRFSGRQFSNSRSEMNVSTLELGDSALYLCASSWTGVEQYFGPGTRLTVT.

The rearrangement uses TRBV7-9 and TRBJ2-1; D might be TRBD1 (6 bases). The CDR3 runs to 15 residues. Germline CDR1 SEHNR, CDR2 FQNEAQ (reference sequence). V was pared by 2 bases and J by 7 bases, with 15 bases between. In nucleotides, the CDR3 is TGTGCCAGCAGCTTATATGGGGGCGCCGTGAATGAGCAGTTCTTC. This translates into CASSLYGGAVNEQFF.

Comment on this clone: Other nucleotide sequences in the sample specify the same CDR3. This chain uses TRBV27 with TRBJ1-5; possibly TRBD1 for D (6 bases). CDR3 size: 17 residues. V was shortened by 0 bases and J by 4 bases, with 16 bases between the two germline ends. CDR1 MNHEY and CDR2 SMNVEV come from the germline V gene (reference sequence). The CDR3 here is CASSLSIGGGPNQPQHF. CDR3 DNA: TGTGCCAGCAGTTTATCGATCGGGGGGGGGCCGAATCAGCCCCAGCATTTT.

The chain employs TRBV9 and TRBJ1-2; D might be TRBD1 (6 bases). Trimming removed 4 bases at V and 6 bases at J, with 19 bases between. This CDR3 is built from 15 residues. Germline-derived CDR1 and CDR2 are SGDLS and YYNGEE. CDR3 DNA sequence: TGTGCCAGCAGCCCCCTCTTGGGGGGGGCGGATGGCTACACCTTC. Amino acid sequence: CASSPLLGGADGYTF.

The CDR3 DNA follows: TGTGCCACCGGAAATTGGGGGGCTGGAAACACCATATATTTT. Residues: CATGNWGAGNTIYF. This rearrangement joins TRBV19 to TRBJ1-3; a weak D match, TRBD1 (5 bases). The CDR3 is made up of 14 amino acids. The V end was cut by 10 bases, the J end by 2 bases, with 15 bases between. Germline loops: CDR1 LNHDA, CDR2 SQIVND (reference sequence).

This clone occurred once. The rearrangement joins TRBV6-1 to TRBJ1-1, with D unclear. The CDR3 extends over 13 amino acids. Between the trimmed V and J ends, which lost 7 bases and 0 bases, there was a span of 9 bases. Per the germline V gene, CDR1 is MNHNS and CDR2 is SASEGT. CDR3 in amino acids: CASTTTLNTEAFF. Written as DNA, the CDR3 is TGTGCCAGCACCACCACACTGAACACTGAAGCTTTCTTT.

The gene calls are TRBV7-8 and TRBJ1-1, with D perhaps TRBD1 (5 bases). The germline gives CDR1 SGHVS, CDR2 FQNEAQ. The CDR3 runs to 14 residues. With 6 bases removed from V and 9 bases from J, the gap between germline ends came to 20 bases. The CDR3 sequence: CASRPQTDNPKAFF. CDR3 DNA sequence: TGTGCCAGCAGGCCTCAGACAGATAACCCCAAAGCTTTCTTT.

J is TRBJ2-7 and V is TRBV7-9, with D maybe TRBD2 (5 bases). Germline assignment: CDR1 SEHNR and CDR2 FQNEAQ (reference sequence). This CDR3 comprises 14 residues. The V end lost 2 bases, the J end lost 0 bases, and 8 bases lay between the germline ends. CDR3 DNA: TGTGCCAGCAGCTTACCGACTAACTCCTACGAGCAGTACTTC. This encodes CASSLPTNSYEQYF. Together with reference TRBV7-9 and TRBJ2-7, the CDR3 gives the full variable domain: DTGVSQNPRHKITKRGQNVTFRCDPISEHNRLYWYRQTLGQGPEFLTYFQNEAQLEKSRLLSDRFSAERPKGSFSTLEIQRTEQGDSAMYLCASSLPTNSYEQYFGPGTRLTVT.

This chain connects TRBV4-3 to TRBJ2-7; D is perhaps TRBD1 (6 bases). V was trimmed by 8 bases and J by 3 bases, leaving 20 bases between them. In germline, CDR1 is LGHNA, CDR2 YSLEER. The CDR3 spans 15 residues. The CDR3 nucleotides are TGCGCCAGCGACCCCCCGGGACACTCAAGCTACGAGCAGTACTTC. It encodes CASDPPGHSSYEQYF.

Points on this clone: At one end the junction does not follow the germline gene, possibly because of a read error. V gene TRBV7-9 combines with J gene TRBJ2-7, with D unclear. The CDR3 consists of 14 residues. CDR1 and CDR2 (germline): SEHNR, FQNEAQ (reference sequence). The CDR3 DNA follows: TGTTCCAGCAGCTTACCTCTTCGTAACTACGAGCAGTACTTC. This gives the protein CSSSLPLRNYEQYF.

Only one count was recorded for this clone. The V gene is TRBV13, the J gene TRBJ2-7, with D maybe TRBD1 (6 bases). This CDR3 comprises 14 residues. Germline CDR1 and CDR2: PRHDT and FYEKMQ (reference sequence). V was cut by 3 bases and J by 4 bases, with 13 bases left in between. As DNA, the CDR3 is TGTGCCAGCAGCTTGAAAACAGGGTTATACGAGCAGTACTTC. Its protein is CASSLKTGLYEQYF.

The table lists this clone with a few counts. The V call is TRBV5-4, the J call TRBJ2-7; TRBD2 agrees at 7 bases. Trimming cost V 2 bases and J 7 bases; bases outside gene matches: 9. The germline gives CDR1 SGHNT, CDR2 YYREEE (reference sequence). The CDR3 spans 14 residues. This CDR3 reads CASSFSSGVGEQYF. As DNA, the CDR3 is TGTGCCAGCAGCTTTTCTAGCGGAGTGGGGGAGCAGTACTTC.

The rearrangement links TRBV30 to TRBJ1-1; D is possibly TRBD1 (5 bases). Germline assignment: CDR1 GTSNPN and CDR2 SVGIG (reference sequence). CDR3 length: 14 amino acids. V was cut by 0 bases and J by 0 bases, with 8 bases left in between. The CDR3 nucleotides are TGTGCCTGGAGTGTGAGACAGATGAACACTGAAGCTTTCTTT. Translation: CAWSVRQMNTEAFF.

This rearrangement joins TRBV27 to TRBJ1-1; D remains ambiguous. The V gene's germline CDR1 is MNHEY and CDR2 SMNVEV (reference sequence). Trimming removed 8 bases from V and 1 base from J, with 8 bases in between. The CDR3 length is 12 residues. CDR3 sequence reads: CASSHPNTEAFF. In DNA form, the CDR3 reads TGTGCCAGCTCACACCCGAACACTGAAGCTTTCTTT.

This clone showed up just a few times. The gene calls are TRBV5-4 and TRBJ1-2; 7 bases fit TRBD1. V trimming: 1 base; J trimming: 4 bases; junction bases outside the gene matches: 4. The CDR3 is 14 amino acids. Germline V gene data show CDR1 as SGHNT and CDR2 as YYREEE (reference sequence). CDR3 residues: CASSLLRDSYGYTF. The CDR3 DNA reads TGTGCCAGCAGCTTGTTGCGGGACAGCTATGGCTACACCTTC.

This rearrangement joins TRBV9 to TRBJ1-3; tentative D call: TRBD1 (5 bases). Trimming took off 0 bases at V and 8 bases at J, with 12 bases between the two ends. This CDR3 comprises 14 residues. CDR1 and CDR2 from the germline V gene are SGDLS and YYNGEE. The CDR3, as DNA: TGTGCCAGCAGCGTAGACAGGAAAAGTGACACCATATATTTT. This gives the protein CASSVDRKSDTIYF.

The rearrangement uses TRBV19 and TRBJ2-3, with a possible D match to TRBD1 (6 bases). This CDR3 region has 15 residues. V lost 6 bases and J 2 bases, leaving 15 bases between the germline ends. Germline CDR1 reads LNHDA; CDR2 reads SQIVND (reference sequence). The DNA of the CDR3 is TGTGCCAGTAGCCCGGACAGCCGAAACACAGATACGCAGTATTTT. Translating gives CASSPDSRNTDTQYF.

In regard to this clone: Other DNA sequences in this specimen translate into the identical CDR3. V is TRBV19 and J is TRBJ2-5; 9 bases map to TRBD1. J gave up 5 bases and V 6 bases, and 4 bases lay outside the gene matches. The CDR3 is made up of 13 amino acids. Germline loops: CDR1 LNHDA, CDR2 SQIVND (reference sequence). CDR3 nucleotides: TGTGCCAGTAGGGACAGGGGCCGGGAGACCCAGTACTTC. Translating gives CASRDRGRETQYF.

The J gene is TRBJ1-1, the V gene TRBV30; D not certain. Between the trimmed V and J ends, which lost 5 bases and 1 base, there was a span of 8 bases. The CDR3 has 12 residues. Germline-derived CDR1 and CDR2 are GTSNPN and SVGIG (reference sequence). The CDR3 sequence is CAWATPNTEAFF. The DNA for the CDR3 is TGTGCCTGGGCTACTCCGAACACTGAAGCTTTCTTT.

This rearrangement joins TRBV28 to TRBJ1-5; possible D gene TRBD1, 5 bases. The V and J ends lost 6 bases and 2 bases respectively, with 17 bases between them. CDR3 length: 16 amino acids. Germline V CDR1 and CDR2: MDHEN, SYDVKM. Written as DNA, the CDR3 is TGTGCCAGCAGGGAGGCGGGGGAAGTTGGCAATCAGCCCCAGCATTTT. This gives the protein CASREAGEVGNQPQHF.

The chain uses TRBV7-3 and TRBJ2-3; D is perhaps TRBD2 (5 bases). V was shortened by 8 bases and J by 0 bases, with 12 bases between the two germline ends. The germline V gene has CDR1 SGHTA and CDR2 FQGTGA. This CDR3 region has 14 residues. The CDR3 sequence: CASGLQRSTDTQYF. For the CDR3, the DNA is TGTGCCAGCGGCCTCCAGCGGAGCACAGATACGCAGTATTTT.

The chain uses TRBV28 and TRBJ1-2; the match to TRBD1 covers 9 bases. This CDR3 comprises 13 residues. V lost 5 bases to trimming and J lost 6 bases; unmatched junction nucleotides: 4. Germline values: CDR1 MDHEN, CDR2 SYDVKM. CDR3 in DNA: TGTGCCAGCAGTCACAGGACAGGGGATGGCTACACCTTC. Translation: CASSHRTGDGYTF.

The chain combines TRBV7-2 with TRBJ2-5; 9 bases are shared with TRBD2. The CDR3 spans 14 residues. Trimming at V came to 4 bases and at J to 1 base, leaving 1 base not matched to a gene. Germline lookup yields CDR1 SGHTA and CDR2 FQGNSA. This chain's CDR3 is CASSSSGAQETQYF. Written as DNA, the CDR3 is TGTGCCAGCAGCTCTAGCGGGGCCCAAGAGACCCAGTACTTC.

The J gene is TRBJ1-1, the V gene TRBV4-3, with unresolved D. V was trimmed by 1 base and J by 1 base, leaving 10 bases between them. Per germline, CDR1 LGHNA and CDR2 YSLEER. The CDR3 contains 15 residues. DNA for the CDR3: TGCGCCAGCAGCCAAGGGACCGGGGAGAACACTGAAGCTTTCTTT. It encodes CASSQGTGENTEAFF.